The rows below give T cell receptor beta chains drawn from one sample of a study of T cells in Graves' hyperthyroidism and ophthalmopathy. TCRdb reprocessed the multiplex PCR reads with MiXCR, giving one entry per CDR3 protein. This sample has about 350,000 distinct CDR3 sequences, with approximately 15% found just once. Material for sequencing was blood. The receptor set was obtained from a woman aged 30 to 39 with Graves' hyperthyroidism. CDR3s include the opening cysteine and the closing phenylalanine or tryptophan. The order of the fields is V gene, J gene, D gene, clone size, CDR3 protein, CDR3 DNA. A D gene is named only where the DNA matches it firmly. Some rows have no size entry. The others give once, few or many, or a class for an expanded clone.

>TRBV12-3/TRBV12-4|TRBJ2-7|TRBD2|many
CASSRLAGAYEQYF
TGTGCCAGCAGCAGACTAGCGGGAGCGTACGAGCAGTACTTC
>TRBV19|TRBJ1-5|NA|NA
CASSIKGSSQPQHF
TGTGCCAGTAGTATCAAAGGATCGAGTCAGCCCCAGCATTTT
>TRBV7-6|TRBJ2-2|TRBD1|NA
CASSLGTGGITGELFF
TGTGCCAGCAGCTTGGGGACAGGGGGCATCACCGGGGAGCTGTTTTTT
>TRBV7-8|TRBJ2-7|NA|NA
CASSFSPGWDEQYF
TGTGCCAGCAGCTTCTCGCCGGGGTGGGACGAGCAGTACTTC
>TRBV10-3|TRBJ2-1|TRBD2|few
CAISESIVEGGRRQFF
TGTGCCATCAGTGAGTCGATAGTCGAGGGAGGGCGACGGCAGTTCTTC
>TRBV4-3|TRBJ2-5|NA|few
CARSCGWETQYF
TGCGCCAGGTCCTGTGGTTGGGAGACCCAGTACTTC
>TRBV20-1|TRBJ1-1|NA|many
CSARQTHTEAFF
TGCAGTGCTAGACAGACCCACACTGAAGCTTTCTTT
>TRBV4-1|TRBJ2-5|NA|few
CASSQEDAGRETQYF
TGCGCCAGCAGCCAAGAGGACGCTGGAAGGGAGACCCAGTACTTC
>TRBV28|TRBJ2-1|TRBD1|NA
CASSGTAVDEQFF
TGTGCCAGCAGCGGGACAGCTGTTGATGAGCAGTTCTTC
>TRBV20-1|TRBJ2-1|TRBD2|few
CSAGLEVYEQFF
TGCAGTGCGGGACTAGAGGTTTATGAGCAGTTCTTC
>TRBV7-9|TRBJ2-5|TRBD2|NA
CASSLGTSAEETQYF
TGTGCCAGCAGCTTGGGCACTAGCGCGGAAGAGACCCAGTACTTC
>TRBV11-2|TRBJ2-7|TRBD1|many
CASSDIWGQGLNEQYF
TGTGCCAGCTCCGATATCTGGGGACAGGGACTTAACGAGCAGTACTTC
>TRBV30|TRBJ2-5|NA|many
CAWSVLQETQYF
TGTGCCTGGAGTGTCCTGCAAGAGACCCAGTACTTC
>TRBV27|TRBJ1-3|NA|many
CASSTQGLAGNTIYF
TGTGCCAGCAGTACCCAGGGTTTGGCTGGAAACACCATATATTTT
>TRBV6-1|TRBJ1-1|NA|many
CASSETATNTEAFF
TGTGCCAGCAGTGAGACGGCGACGAACACTGAAGCTTTCTTT
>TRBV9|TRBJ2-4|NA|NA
CASSPPGRENIQYF
TGTGCCAGCAGCCCCCCTGGGCGGGAAAACATTCAGTACTTC
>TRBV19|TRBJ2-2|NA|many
CASSMLTFELFF
TGTGCCAGTAGTATGTTAACCTTTGAGCTGTTTTTT
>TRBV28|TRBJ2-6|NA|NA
CASKPAGRLISGANVLTF
TGTGCCAGCAAACCGGCCGGACGACTCATCTCTGGGGCCAACGTCCTGACTTTC
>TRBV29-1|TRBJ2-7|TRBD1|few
CSVEEDRGSYEQYF
TGCAGCGTTGAAGAGGACAGGGGATCCTACGAGCAGTACTTC
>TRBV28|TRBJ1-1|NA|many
CASTNRRTEAFF
TGTGCCAGCACCAACCGGAGGACTGAAGCTTTCTTT
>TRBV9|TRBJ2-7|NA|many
CASSAGDTRREQYF
TGTGCCAGCAGCGCGGGAGACACCCGGCGCGAGCAGTACTTC
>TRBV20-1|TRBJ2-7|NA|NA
CSAREEQGPFYEQYF
TGCAGTGCTAGAGAAGAACAGGGACCTTTTTACGAGCAGTACTTC
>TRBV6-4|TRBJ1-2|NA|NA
CASSDSMGGYTF
TGTGCCAGCAGTGACTCGATGGGGGGCTACACCTTC
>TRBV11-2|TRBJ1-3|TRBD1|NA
CASSHLTGKGNTIYF
TGTGCCAGCAGCCACCTGACAGGGAAGGGAAACACCATATATTTT
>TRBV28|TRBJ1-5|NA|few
CASSGGTMNQPQHF
TGTGCCAGCAGCGGCGGGACAATGAATCAGCCCCAGCATTTT
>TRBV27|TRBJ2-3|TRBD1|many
CASSRSQGAGTDTQYF
TGTGCCAGCAGTCGCTCACAGGGGGCCGGCACAGATACGCAGTATTTT
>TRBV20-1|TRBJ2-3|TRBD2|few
CSGGLTSGHTDTQYF
TGCAGTGGGGGATTAACTAGCGGCCACACAGATACGCAGTATTTT
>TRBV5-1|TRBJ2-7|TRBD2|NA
CASSLDDGSSGRGRYEQYF
TGCGCCAGCAGCTTGGACGACGGCTCTAGCGGGAGGGGAAGGTACGAGCAGTACTTC
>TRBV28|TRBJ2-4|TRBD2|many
CASIGAGLAKNIQYF
TGTGCCAGCATCGGAGCGGGATTAGCCAAAAACATTCAGTACTTC
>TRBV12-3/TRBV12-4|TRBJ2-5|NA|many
CASTLTGIQETQYF
TGTGCCAGCACCCTAACAGGGATCCAAGAGACCCAGTACTTC
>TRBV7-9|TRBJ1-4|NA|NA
CASSETPTNEKLFF
TGTGCCAGCAGTGAAACGCCAACTAATGAAAAACTGTTTTTT
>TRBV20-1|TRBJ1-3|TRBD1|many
CSAGTEKSGNTIYF
TGCAGTGCTGGGACAGAGAAATCTGGAAACACCATATATTTT
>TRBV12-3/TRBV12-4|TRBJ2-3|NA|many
CASSIRLARTDTQYF
TGTGCCAGCAGTATCAGGCTAGCCCGCACAGATACGCAGTATTTT
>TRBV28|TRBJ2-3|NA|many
CASSPRGGVTTDTQYF
TGTGCCAGCAGTCCTAGAGGGGGAGTTACCACAGATACGCAGTATTTT
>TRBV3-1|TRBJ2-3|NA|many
CASSQATGFKDTQYF
TGTGCCAGCAGCCAAGCGACCGGGTTTAAAGATACGCAGTATTTT
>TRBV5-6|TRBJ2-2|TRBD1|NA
CASSADRESSTGELFF
TGTGCCAGCAGCGCCGACAGGGAGAGTTCCACCGGGGAGCTGTTTTTT
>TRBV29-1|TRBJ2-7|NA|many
CSVDPTGNLYEQYF
TGCAGCGTGGACCCGACAGGTAACCTCTACGAGCAGTACTTC
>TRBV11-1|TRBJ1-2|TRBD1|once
CASSHGTAHNYGYTF
TGTGCCAGCAGCCATGGGACAGCTCATAACTATGGCTACACCTTC
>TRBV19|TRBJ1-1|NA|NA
CASRGRVISEAFF
TGTGCCAGTAGAGGCAGGGTAATCTCTGAAGCTTTCTTT
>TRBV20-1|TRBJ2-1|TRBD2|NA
CSATSGPNNEQFF
TGCAGTGCCACTAGCGGGCCCAACAATGAGCAGTTCTTC